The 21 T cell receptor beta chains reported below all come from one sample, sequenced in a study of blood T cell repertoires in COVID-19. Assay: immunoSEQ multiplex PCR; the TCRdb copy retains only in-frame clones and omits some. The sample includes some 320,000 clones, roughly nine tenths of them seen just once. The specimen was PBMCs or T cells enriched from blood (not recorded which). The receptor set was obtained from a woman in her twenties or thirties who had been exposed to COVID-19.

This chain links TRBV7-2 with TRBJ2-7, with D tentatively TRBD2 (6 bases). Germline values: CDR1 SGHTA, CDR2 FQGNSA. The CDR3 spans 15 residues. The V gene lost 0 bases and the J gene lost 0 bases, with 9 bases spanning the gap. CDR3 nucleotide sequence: TGTGCCAGCAGCTTAGCGCAGGGACTCTCCTACGAGCAGTACTTC. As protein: CASSLAQGLSYEQYF.

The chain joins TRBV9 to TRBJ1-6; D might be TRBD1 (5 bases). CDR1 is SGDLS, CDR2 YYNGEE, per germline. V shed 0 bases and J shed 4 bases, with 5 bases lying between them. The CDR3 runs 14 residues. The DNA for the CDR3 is TGTGCCAGCAGCGTAGACAGGTATAATTCACCCCTCCACTTT. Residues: CASSVDRYNSPLHF.

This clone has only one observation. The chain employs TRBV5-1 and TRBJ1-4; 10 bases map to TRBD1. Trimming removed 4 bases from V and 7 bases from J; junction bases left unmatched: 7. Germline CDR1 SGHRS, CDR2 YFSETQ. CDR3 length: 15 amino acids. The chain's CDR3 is CASSRGDRGREKLFF. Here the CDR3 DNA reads TGCGCCAGCAGCCGGGGGGACAGGGGCCGTGAAAAACTGTTTTTT.

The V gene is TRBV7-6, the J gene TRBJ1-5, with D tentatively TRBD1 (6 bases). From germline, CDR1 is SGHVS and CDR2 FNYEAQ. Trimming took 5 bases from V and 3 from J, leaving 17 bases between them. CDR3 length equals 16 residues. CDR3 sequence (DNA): TGTGCCAGCAGCGTCAGATCGGACAGCCCCAATCAGCCCCAGCATTTT. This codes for CASSVRSDSPNQPQHF.

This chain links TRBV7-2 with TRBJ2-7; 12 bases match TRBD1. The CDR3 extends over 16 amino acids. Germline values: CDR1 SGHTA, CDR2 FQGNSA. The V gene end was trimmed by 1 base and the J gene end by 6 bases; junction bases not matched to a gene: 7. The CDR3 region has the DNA TGTGCCAGCAGCTTAGTGGGTGGGACAGGGGGCTCCGAGCAGTACTTC. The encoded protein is CASSLVGGTGGSEQYF.

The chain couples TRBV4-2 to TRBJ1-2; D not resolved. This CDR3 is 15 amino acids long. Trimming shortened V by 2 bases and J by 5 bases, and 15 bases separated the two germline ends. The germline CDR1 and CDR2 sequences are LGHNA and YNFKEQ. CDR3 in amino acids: CASSQLNPVIYGYTF. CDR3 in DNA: TGTGCCAGCAGCCAACTTAACCCGGTCATTTATGGCTACACCTTC.

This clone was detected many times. The CDR3 coding sequence is TGTGCCAGCAGTGACGGGACAGGACCCACCTACGAGCAGTACTTC. This translates into CASSDGTGPTYEQYF. The V gene is TRBV6-1, the J gene TRBJ2-7, with TRBD1 identical over 8 bases. J gave up 2 bases and V 3 bases, and 6 bases lay outside the gene matches. CDR1 is MNHNS, CDR2 SASEGT, per germline. This CDR3 comprises 15 residues.

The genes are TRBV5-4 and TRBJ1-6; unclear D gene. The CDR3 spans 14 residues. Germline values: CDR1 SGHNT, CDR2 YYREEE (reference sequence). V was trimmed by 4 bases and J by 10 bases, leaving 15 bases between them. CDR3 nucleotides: TGTGCCAGCAGCCCCCGCGAGGGAAGCTCACCCCTCCACTTT. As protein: CASSPREGSSPLHF.

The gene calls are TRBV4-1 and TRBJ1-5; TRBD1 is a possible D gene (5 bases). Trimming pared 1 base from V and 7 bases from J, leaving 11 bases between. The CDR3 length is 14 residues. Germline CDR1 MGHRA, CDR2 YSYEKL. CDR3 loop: CASSQALRAQPQHF. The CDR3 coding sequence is TGCGCCAGCAGCCAAGCGCTCAGGGCACAGCCCCAGCATTTT.

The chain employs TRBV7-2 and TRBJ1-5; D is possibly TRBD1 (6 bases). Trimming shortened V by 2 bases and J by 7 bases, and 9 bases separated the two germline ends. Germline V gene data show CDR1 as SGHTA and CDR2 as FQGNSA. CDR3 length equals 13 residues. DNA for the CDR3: TGTGCCAGCAGCTTAACAGGGTTGCAGCCCCAGCATTTT. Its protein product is CASSLTGLQPQHF.

In DNA form, the CDR3 reads TGTGCCAGTAATTCGCGGTTGAGAGAGAACACTGAAGCTTTCTTT. Its protein is CASNSRLRENTEAFF. The chain recombines TRBV19 with TRBJ1-1; D gene unclear. Germline V gene lookup returns CDR1 LNHDA and CDR2 SQIVND (reference sequence). The CDR3 contains 15 residues. The germline V and J ends were trimmed by 7 bases and 1 base, with 16 bases remaining between them. The variable domain in full, completed from reference TRBV19 and TRBJ1-1, reads DGGITQSPKYLFRKEGQNVTLSCEQNLNHDAMYWYRQDPGQGLRLIYYSQIVNDFQKGDIAEGYSVSREKKESFPLTVTSAQKNPTAFYLCASNSRLRENTEAFFGQGTRLTVV.

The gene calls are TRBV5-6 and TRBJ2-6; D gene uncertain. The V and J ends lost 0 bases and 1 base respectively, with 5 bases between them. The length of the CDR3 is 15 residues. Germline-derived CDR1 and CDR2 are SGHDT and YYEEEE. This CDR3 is CASSLGASGANVLTF. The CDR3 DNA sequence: TGTGCCAGCAGCTTGGGCGCGTCTGGGGCCAACGTCCTGACTTTC.

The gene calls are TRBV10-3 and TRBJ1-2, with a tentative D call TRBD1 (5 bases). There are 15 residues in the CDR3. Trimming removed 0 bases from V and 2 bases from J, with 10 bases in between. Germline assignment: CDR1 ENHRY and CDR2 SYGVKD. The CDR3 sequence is CAISESLQANYGYTF. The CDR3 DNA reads TGTGCCATCAGTGAGTCGCTACAGGCCAACTATGGCTACACCTTC.

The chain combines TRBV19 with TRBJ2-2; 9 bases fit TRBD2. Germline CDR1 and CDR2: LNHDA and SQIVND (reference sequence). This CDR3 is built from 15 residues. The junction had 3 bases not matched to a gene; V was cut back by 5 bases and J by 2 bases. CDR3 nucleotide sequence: TGTGCCAGTAGTTGGACTAGCGTTAACACCGGGGAGCTGTTTTTT. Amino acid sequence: CASSWTSVNTGELFF.

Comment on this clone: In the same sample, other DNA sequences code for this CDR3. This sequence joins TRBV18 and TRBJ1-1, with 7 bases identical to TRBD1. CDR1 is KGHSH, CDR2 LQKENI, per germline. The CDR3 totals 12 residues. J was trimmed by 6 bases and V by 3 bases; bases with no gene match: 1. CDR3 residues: CASSPQGAEAFF. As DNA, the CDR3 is TGTGCCAGCTCACCTCAGGGGGCTGAAGCTTTCTTT.

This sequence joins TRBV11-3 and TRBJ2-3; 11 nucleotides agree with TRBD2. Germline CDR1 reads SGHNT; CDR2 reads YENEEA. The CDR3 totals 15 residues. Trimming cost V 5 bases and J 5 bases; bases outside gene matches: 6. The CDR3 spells CASSNSGGAVDTQYF. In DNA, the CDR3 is TGTGCCAGCAGCAATAGCGGGGGGGCCGTAGATACGCAGTATTTT. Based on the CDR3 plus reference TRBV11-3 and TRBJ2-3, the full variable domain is EAGVVQSPRYKIIEKKQPVAFWCNPISGHNTLYWYLQNLGQGPELLIRYENEEAVDDSQLPKDRFSAERLKGVDSTLKIQPAELGDSAVYLCASSNSGGAVDTQYFGPGTRLTVL.

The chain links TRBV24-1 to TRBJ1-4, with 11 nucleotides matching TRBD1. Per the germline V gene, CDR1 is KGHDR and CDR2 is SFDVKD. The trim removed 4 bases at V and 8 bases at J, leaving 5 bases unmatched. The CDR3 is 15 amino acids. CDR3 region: CATSEGQGGTEKLFF. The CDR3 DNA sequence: TGTGCCACCAGTGAGGGACAGGGGGGGACCGAAAAACTGTTTTTT.

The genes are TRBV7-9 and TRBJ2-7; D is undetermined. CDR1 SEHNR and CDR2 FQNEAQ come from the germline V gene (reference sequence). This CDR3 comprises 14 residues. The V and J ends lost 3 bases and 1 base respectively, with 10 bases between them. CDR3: CASSFTGLSYEQYF. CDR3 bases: TGTGCCAGCAGCTTCACGGGTTTATCCTACGAGCAGTACTTC.

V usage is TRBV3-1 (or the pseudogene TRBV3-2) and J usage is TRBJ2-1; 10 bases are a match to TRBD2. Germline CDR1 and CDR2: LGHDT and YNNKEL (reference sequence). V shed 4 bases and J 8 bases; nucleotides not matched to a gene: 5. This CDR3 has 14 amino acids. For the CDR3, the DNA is TGTGCCAGCAGCCTAAGCGGGGGGGCGGATGAGCAGTTCTTC. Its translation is CASSLSGGADEQFF.

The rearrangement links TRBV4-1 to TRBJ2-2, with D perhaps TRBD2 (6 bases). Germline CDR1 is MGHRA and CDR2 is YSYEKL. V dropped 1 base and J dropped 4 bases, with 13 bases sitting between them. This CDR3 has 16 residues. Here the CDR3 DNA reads TGCGCCAGCAGCCAAGTTCCGGGCGGGATCACCGGGGAGCTGTTTTTT. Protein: CASSQVPGGITGELFF.

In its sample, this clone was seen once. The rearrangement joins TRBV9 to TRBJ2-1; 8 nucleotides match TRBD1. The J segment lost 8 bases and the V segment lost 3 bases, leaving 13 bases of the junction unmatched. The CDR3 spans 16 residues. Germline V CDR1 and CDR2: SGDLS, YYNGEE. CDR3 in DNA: TGTGCCAGCAGCGGACCTCTGGACAGGGAGCGTCATGAGCAGTTCTTC. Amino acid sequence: CASSGPLDRERHEQFF.